Listed below are T cell receptor beta chains from one sample, sequenced in a study of blood T cell repertoires in COVID-19. Sequencing used immunoSEQ multiplex PCR; TCRdb keeps in-frame clones, though not all of them. The sample shows 43,000 or so clones, around 79% of them seen only once. The specimen sequenced was peripheral blood. These receptors all come from a woman aged 60-75 years with acute or convalescent COVID-19. Each CDR3 is given without its conserved first and last residue.

>TRBV5-1
ASSFDARGDTEAF
>TRBV19
ASRTSARADTQY
>TRBV27
ASSLAGAGSEAF
>TRBV7-8
ASTRRADGYT
>TRBV4-2
ASSRQCMAPIPSNQPQH
>TRBV2
ASTPGTENYEQY
>TRBV7-9
ASSGGGTITTGELF
>TRBV3-1/TRBV3-2
ASSYGQDRDIQY
>TRBV29-1
SVGQVENYEQY
>TRBV5-1
ASSLGGSNTGELF
>TRBV4-1
ASSQEGGPSNQPQH
>TRBV9
ASSAQRHTGELF
>TRBV27
ASSKERGSYNEQF
>TRBV27
ASSPLGTGFFQPQH
>TRBV5-8
ASSFQGGYMNTEAF
>TRBV10-3
AISGGGAGVFDTEAF
>TRBV27
ASSFTATEARYGYT
>TRBV13
ASSHTGGNEQF
>TRBV10-3
AISEPRLAGEVETQY
>TRBV28
ASRADSFDPNEKLF